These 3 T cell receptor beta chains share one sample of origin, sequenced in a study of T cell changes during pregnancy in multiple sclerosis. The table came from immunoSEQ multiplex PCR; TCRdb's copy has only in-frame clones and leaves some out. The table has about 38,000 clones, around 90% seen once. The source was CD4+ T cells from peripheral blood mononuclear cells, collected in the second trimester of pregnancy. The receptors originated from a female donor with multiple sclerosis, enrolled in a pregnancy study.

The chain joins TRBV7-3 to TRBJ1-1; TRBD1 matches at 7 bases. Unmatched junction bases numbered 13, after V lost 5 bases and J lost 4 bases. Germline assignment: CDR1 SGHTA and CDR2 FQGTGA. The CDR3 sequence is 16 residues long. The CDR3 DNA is TGTGCCAGCAGCCTTCAGGGGGTGGGTTATATCACTGAAGCTTTCTTT. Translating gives CASSLQGVGYITEAFF.

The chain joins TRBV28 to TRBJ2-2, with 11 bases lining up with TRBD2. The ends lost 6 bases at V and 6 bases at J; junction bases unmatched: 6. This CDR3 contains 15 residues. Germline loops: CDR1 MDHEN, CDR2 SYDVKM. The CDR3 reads CASRFSSGRAGELFF. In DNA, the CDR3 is TGTGCCAGCAGGTTTAGTAGCGGGAGGGCCGGGGAGCTGTTTTTT.

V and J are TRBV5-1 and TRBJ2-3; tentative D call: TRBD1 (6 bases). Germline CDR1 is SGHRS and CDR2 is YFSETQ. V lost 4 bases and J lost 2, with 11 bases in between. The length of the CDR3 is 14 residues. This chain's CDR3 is CASSLGHPTDTQYF. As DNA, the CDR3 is TGCGCCAGCAGCCTGGGACACCCCACAGATACGCAGTATTTT. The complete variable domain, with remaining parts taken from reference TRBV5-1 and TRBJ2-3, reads KAGVTQTPRYLIKTRGQQVTLSCSPISGHRSVSWYQQTPGQGLQFLFEYFSETQRNKGNFPGRFSGRQFSNSRSEMNVSTLELGDSALYLCASSLGHPTDTQYFGPGTRLTVL.